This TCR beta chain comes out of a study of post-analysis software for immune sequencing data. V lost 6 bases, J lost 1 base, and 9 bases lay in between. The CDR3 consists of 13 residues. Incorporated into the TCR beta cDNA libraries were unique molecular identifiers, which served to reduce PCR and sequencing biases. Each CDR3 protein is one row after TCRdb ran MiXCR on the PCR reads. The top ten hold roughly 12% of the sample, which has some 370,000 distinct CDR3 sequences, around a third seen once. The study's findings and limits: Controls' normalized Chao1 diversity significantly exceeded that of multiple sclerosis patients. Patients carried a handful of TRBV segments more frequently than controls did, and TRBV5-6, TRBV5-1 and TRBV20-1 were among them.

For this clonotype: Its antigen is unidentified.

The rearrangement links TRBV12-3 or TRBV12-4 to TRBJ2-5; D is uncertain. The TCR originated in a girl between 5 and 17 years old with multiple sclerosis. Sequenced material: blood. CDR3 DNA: TGTGCCAGCAGCCGGCGGAGCCAAGAGACCCAGTACTTC. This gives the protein CASSRRSQETQYF.